This is a list of T cell receptor beta chains from one sample in a study of T cell clonotyping in hematopoietic cell transplantation. Method: immunoSEQ multiplex PCR; TCRdb's copy keeps in-frame clones and lacks some. Here the sample spans 30,000 to 45,000 clones, approximately 89% being singletons. Material for sequencing was peripheral blood mononuclear cells. These receptors originate from a woman aged 40 to 50 in good health. Some clones in this sample may be carry-over from other donors' samples. CDR3s include the opening cysteine and the closing phenylalanine or tryptophan. Each record gives: D gene, J gene, clone size, V gene, CDR3 DNA, CDR3 protein. The D gene is left open where the match is weak. Some rows mark clone size as missing; the rest say once, few, many or name a class of expanded clone.

.	TRBJ1-5	few	TRBV5-4	TGTGCCAGCAGCTTAGACAGAGCTTTTCCCAAACCCCAGCATTTT	CASSLDRAFPKPQHF
TRBD1	TRBJ2-7	.	TRBV28	TGTGCCAGCAGTTTAAGCGAGGACAGGGATGAGGCGGAGTACTTC	CASSLSEDRDEAEYF
TRBD1	TRBJ1-5	.	TRBV29-1	TGCAGCGTTACAGGGGCCGATCAGCCCCAGCATTTT	CSVTGADQPQHF
.	TRBJ1-4	.	TRBV30	TGTGCCTGGGCCGGGTCAACTAATGAAAAACTGTTTTTT	CAWAGSTNEKLFF
.	TRBJ2-7	.	TRBV12-1	TGTGCCAGCAGCCACCCCAGCCGTAGGAGGAAGGACTTCTCGGAGCAGTACTTC	CASSHPSRRRKDFSEQYF
.	TRBJ2-7	.	TRBV5-1	TGCGCCAGCAGCTTGGGTCGGCAGGGACTTGGGTCCTACGAGCAGTACTTC	CASSLGRQGLGSYEQYF
TRBD2	TRBJ2-3	.	TRBV11-2	TGTGCCAGCAGCCGAATAGCGGGTTCTCGCGCAGATACGCAGTATTTT	CASSRIAGSRADTQYF
.	TRBJ1-2	once	TRBV29-1	TGCAGCGTTGAAGAGGGGTTCTATGGCTACACCTTC	CSVEEGFYGYTF
TRBD2	TRBJ2-1	.	TRBV28	TGTGCCAGCAGTTTAACTCGGGGCGGGAGCAGCGACAATGAGCAGTTCTTC	CASSLTRGGSSDNEQFF
TRBD1	TRBJ2-7	.	TRBV5-5	TGTGCCAGCAGCTTGGCCGGGACAGGGTGGCAGTACTTC	CASSLAGTGWQYF
.	TRBJ2-2	.	TRBV5-1	TGCGCCAGCAGCTTAAGTGGGGCGAACACCGGGGAGCTGTTTTTT	CASSLSGANTGELFF
TRBD2	TRBJ2-3	.	TRBV5-1	TGCGCCAGCAGCTTGGAGGCGGGAGGCACAGATACGCAGTATTTT	CASSLEAGGTDTQYF
TRBD2	TRBJ2-1	.	TRBV7-2	TGTGCCAGCAGCTTAGATCTACTAGCGGGAGGCTACAATGAGCAGTTCTTC	CASSLDLLAGGYNEQFF
.	TRBJ2-3	.	TRBV7-6	TGTGCCAGCAGTTTGTCCCCCACAGATACGCAGTATTTT	CASSLSPTDTQYF
TRBD1	TRBJ1-2	.	TRBV6-5	TGTGCCAGCACGATGGGGAACAGGGGAGGCTATGGCTACACCTTC	CASTMGNRGGYGYTF
TRBD2	TRBJ2-7	.	TRBV5-4	TGTGCCAGCAGCCTATGGGCTAGCGGGAGCAGCGAGCAGTACTTC	CASSLWASGSSEQYF
TRBD2	TRBJ2-2	.	TRBV5-6	TGTGCCAGCAGCCAAGGACTAGCGGGAGACTTCGTCACCGGGGAGCTGTTTTTT	CASSQGLAGDFVTGELFF
.	TRBJ2-7	.	TRBV7-2	TGTGCCAGCAGCTTAGATTCTGGGGGGTTCGAGCAGTACTTC	CASSLDSGGFEQYF
.	TRBJ2-6	.	TRBV7-9	TGTGCCAGCGGAAAACAGGGTTTGGGAGCCAACGTCCTGACTTTC	CASGKQGLGANVLTF
.	TRBJ1-5	few	TRBV5-1	TGCGCCAGCAGGACCGGAACGAATAGCAATCAGCCCCAGCATTTT	CASRTGTNSNQPQHF
.	TRBJ1-5	.	TRBV6-1	TGTGCCAGCAGTGACAGGGGAGGTGGCAATCAGCCCCAGCATTTT	CASSDRGGGNQPQHF
TRBD1	TRBJ1-1	.	TRBV9	TGTGCCAGCAGCATATCCGGGACAGGGGTTACTGAAGCTTTCTTT	CASSISGTGVTEAFF
.	TRBJ2-1	few	TRBV5-1	TGCGCCAGCAGCTTGGAGGGTGAGCAGTTCTTC	CASSLEGEQFF
.	TRBJ2-7	medium-sized	TRBV27	TGTGCCAGCAGTCCTGGGGCTAGCAGCTACGAGCAGTACTTC	CASSPGASSYEQYF
TRBD2	TRBJ2-7	.	TRBV7-2	TGTGCCAGCAGCCTCCAGCTAGCGGGAGGACCCGACGAGCAGTACTTC	CASSLQLAGGPDEQYF
.	TRBJ1-2	.	TRBV19	TGTGCCAGTAGCTGGACAGAGCTTCAGTATGGCTACACCTTC	CASSWTELQYGYTF
.	TRBJ2-7	.	TRBV20-1	TGCAGTGTGGTTGGCTACGAGCAGTACTTC	CSVVGYEQYF
.	TRBJ1-1	.	TRBV7-2	TGTGCCAGCAGCCCCCAGGTAGCGAGGGACACTGAAGCTTTCTTT	CASSPQVARDTEAFF
.	TRBJ1-4	.	TRBV30	TGTGCCTGGAGAAAAGGGGGTGAAAAACTGTTTTTT	CAWRKGGEKLFF
.	TRBJ1-2	.	TRBV28	TGTGCCAGCAGTTTAGGCGGAACCTACACCTTC	CASSLGGTYTF
.	TRBJ1-1	.	TRBV29-1	TGCAGCGTTGCGGGGGTTTCGGGAGCTTTCTTT	CSVAGVSGAFF
.	TRBJ1-1	.	TRBV5-8	TGTGCCAGCAGCTTGTCGGGATATAGGACTGAAGCTTTCTTT	CASSLSGYRTEAFF
.	TRBJ2-7	.	TRBV6-5	TGTGCCAGCAAGCCAGGGAGGTCCTACGAGCAGTACTTC	CASKPGRSYEQYF
.	TRBJ1-2	.	TRBV4-2	TGTGCCAGCAGCCAAGAAGGGAGTTTTGGTGGCTACACCTTC	CASSQEGSFGGYTF
.	TRBJ2-1	.	TRBV20-1	TGCAGTGAAGGGGGCTACAATGAGCAGTTCTTC	CSEGGYNEQFF
.	TRBJ2-7	.	TRBV5-1	TGCGCCAGCAGCCTGGGGGGCGGGGTTAGCTCCTACGAGCAGTACTTC	CASSLGGGVSSYEQYF
TRBD1	TRBJ1-2	.	TRBV9	TGTGCCAGCAGCGTAGCAGGGGGTCGCTATGGCTACACCTTC	CASSVAGGRYGYTF
.	TRBJ1-1	.	TRBV29-1	TGCAGCGTTGAAGGAGGGGTTCAGTCGGGAGCTTTCTTT	CSVEGGVQSGAFF
.	TRBJ1-1	.	TRBV4-2	TGTGCCAGCAGCCAAGCCGCAACTCCCCCCACTGAAGCTTTCTTT	CASSQAATPPTEAFF
.	TRBJ1-2	.	TRBV5-1	TGCGCCAGCGGGGCCGAAAACTCCTATGGCTACACCTTC	CASGAENSYGYTF
.	TRBJ2-7	.	TRBV7-9	TGTGCCAGCAGGATGACAGCTTCCTACGAGCAGTACTTC	CASRMTASYEQYF
TRBD2	TRBJ2-7	.	TRBV4-3	TGCGCCAGCAGCCAGGGCTGGCGGGAGGGCGGCAACGAGCAGTACTTC	CASSQGWREGGNEQYF
TRBD1	TRBJ1-2	.	TRBV7-6	TGTGCCAGCAGCTTAGGAGGACAGGGAAGATATGGCTACACCTTC	CASSLGGQGRYGYTF
TRBD1	TRBJ1-2	.	TRBV28	TGTGCCAGCACATACTTAGGGGGCCGTGGCTACACCTTC	CASTYLGGRGYTF
TRBD2	TRBJ2-2	.	TRBV19	TGTGCCAGTAGGAGGGGTAGCGGGAGTACCCAGAACACCGGGGAGCTGTTTTTT	CASRRGSGSTQNTGELFF
TRBD2	TRBJ2-1	.	TRBV9	TGTGCCAGCAGCGTAGACCTAGCGGGAGGGGAGCAGTTCTTC	CASSVDLAGGEQFF
.	TRBJ2-3	.	TRBV9	TGTGCCAGCGGGGGTACAGGTAGCACAGATACGCAGTATTTT	CASGGTGSTDTQYF
TRBD1	TRBJ1-5	.	TRBV7-2	TGTGCCAGCAGCTTAGACAGGGGCCAGCCCCAGCATTTT	CASSLDRGQPQHF